The 32 T cell receptor beta chains listed next were all sequenced from one sample in a study of long-term antiretroviral therapy in people with HIV (dated by TCRdb to between 2021 and 2023). The immunoSEQ hsTCRB v3.0 assay was used at survey level resolution to sequence the TRB variable region. The immuneACCESS repertoire file appears here via TCRdb, limited to in-frame rearrangements. These files lack a portion of the clones; in checked studies, under half of the deficit traces to unresolved V genes, and the cause of the others is not known. This sample gives fewer than 40,000 clones in total; 75% to 85% of them show up just once. Clones ranked in the top ten supply roughly 6% of the sample. Specimen: unsorted PBMCs, collected 3.4 years after starting antiretroviral therapy. These receptors came from a young man with HIV.

The V gene is TRBV18, the J gene TRBJ1-5; D is perhaps TRBD1 (5 bases). Germline lookup yields CDR1 KGHSH and CDR2 LQKENI. The CDR3 sequence is 14 residues long. Between the trimmed V and J ends, which lost 3 bases and 0 bases, there was a span of 6 bases. The CDR3 loop is CASSPQGSNQPQHF. The CDR3 DNA reads as TGTGCCAGCTCACCTCAGGGTAGCAATCAGCCCCAGCATTTT.

This clone was seen a handful of times. The rearrangement uses TRBV5-1 and TRBJ1-1; D is uncertain. Germline loops: CDR1 SGHRS, CDR2 YFSETQ. Between the trimmed V and J ends, which lost 4 bases and 8 bases, there was a span of 15 bases. The CDR3 extends over 13 amino acids. The CDR3 spells CASSPAGIREAFF. CDR3 in DNA: TGCGCCAGCAGCCCTGCTGGGATCCGGGAAGCTTTCTTT. Looking up the rest from reference TRBV5-1 and TRBJ1-1 gives the full variable domain: KAGVTQTPRYLIKTRGQQVTLSCSPISGHRSVSWYQQTPGQGLQFLFEYFSETQRNKGNFPGRFSGRQFSNSRSEMNVSTLELGDSALYLCASSPAGIREAFFGQGTRLTVV.

V and J are TRBV6-5 and TRBJ2-7; D not certain. CDR3 size: 15 residues. With 2 bases removed from V and 8 bases from J, the gap between germline ends came to 19 bases. The V gene's germline CDR1 is MNHEY and CDR2 SVGAGI. Written as DNA, the CDR3 is TGTGCCAGCAGTTACACCTCAGGACCGATCCAAAAGCAGTACTTC. It codes for CASSYTSGPIQKQYF.

This chain uses TRBV18 with TRBJ2-7, with D hard to call. The V gene's germline CDR1 is KGHSH and CDR2 LQKENI. CDR3 size: 14 residues. Trimming removed 3 bases at V and 7 bases at J, with 16 bases between. The CDR3 DNA reads TGTGCCAGCTCACCGAACGAAGGCCTCCCGGAGCAGTACTTC. Its translation is CASSPNEGLPEQYF.

J is TRBJ2-1 and V is TRBV11-2; TRBD1 aligns across 12 bases. CDR3 length: 14 residues. V trimming: 3 bases; J trimming: 9 bases; junction bases outside the gene matches: 3. Germline CDR1 reads SGHAT; CDR2 reads FQNNGV. As DNA, the CDR3 is TGTGCCAGCAGCTTGGGACAGGGGGCTTTTGAGCAGTTCTTC. Protein sequence: CASSLGQGAFEQFF.

This clone has more than one count but fewer than ten. This rearrangement joins TRBV5-1 to TRBJ1-3; D is ambiguous. Germline V gives CDR1 SGHRS, CDR2 YFSETQ. CDR3 length: 14 amino acids. The V gene lost 0 bases and the J gene lost 5 bases, with 9 bases spanning the gap. The CDR3 is CASSLDEERNTIYF. DNA of the CDR3: TGCGCCAGCAGCTTGGACGAGGAGAGAAACACCATATATTTT.

The rearrangement joins TRBV10-3 to TRBJ2-7, with D possibly TRBD1 on 6 matching bases. The germline gives CDR1 ENHRY, CDR2 SYGVKD. CDR3 size: 14 residues. V was shortened by 6 bases and J by 9 bases, with 21 bases between the two germline ends. CDR3 sequence: CAIRGEQGSQWQYF. CDR3 in DNA: TGTGCCATCAGGGGGGAGCAGGGGAGTCAGTGGCAGTACTTC.

V and J are TRBV11-3 and TRBJ2-7; no definite D call. The CDR3 extends over 12 amino acids. Germline CDR1 SGHNT, CDR2 YENEEA. Between the trimmed V and J ends, which lost 5 bases and 4 bases, there was a span of 9 bases. The CDR3 loop is CASSVPDYEQYF. For the CDR3, the DNA is TGTGCCAGCAGCGTCCCGGATTACGAGCAGTACTTC.

The J gene is TRBJ2-5, the V gene TRBV29-1; 9 bases align to TRBD2. The CDR3 has 16 residues. V shed 4 bases, J shed 5 bases, and the junction held 14 bases outside the gene matches. Per the germline V gene, CDR1 is SQVTM and CDR2 is ANQGSEA. Written as DNA, the CDR3 is TGCAGCGTTGCACATGGGGGCGGGAGGGCCCTGGAGACCCAGTACTTC. Its translation: CSVAHGGGRALETQYF.

The rearrangement uses TRBV20-1 and TRBJ2-1; D is ambiguous. Germline V gives CDR1 DFQATT, CDR2 SNEGSKA (reference sequence). CDR3 length: 10 residues. V was cut by 2 bases and J by 10 bases, with 6 bases left in between. The chain's CDR3 is CSARRNEQFF. CDR3 DNA: TGCAGTGCTAGACGGAACGAGCAGTTCTTC.

This clone was recorded only once. V usage is TRBV5-1 and J usage is TRBJ2-1; 8 bases are shared with TRBD1. Germline V CDR1 and CDR2: SGHRS, YFSETQ. The CDR3 is 14 amino acids. V lost 4 bases, J lost 8 bases, and 8 bases stayed unmatched. The CDR3: CASSPWTGQDEQFF. The CDR3 nucleotides read TGCGCCAGCAGCCCATGGACAGGGCAGGATGAGCAGTTCTTC.

This clone was detected once. The rearrangement uses TRBV9 and TRBJ2-2, with a weak D call TRBD2 (6 bases). From germline, CDR1 is SGDLS and CDR2 YYNGEE. The CDR3 consists of 13 residues. Trimming took off 3 bases at V and 6 bases at J, with 9 bases between the two ends. The CDR3 loop reads CASSAGLSGELFF. The CDR3 bases are TGTGCCAGCAGCGCTGGACTATCCGGGGAGCTGTTTTTT.

The CDR3: CASSPGQRTYNEQFF. CDR3 in DNA: TGCGCCAGCAGCCCGGGACAGCGAACCTACAATGAGCAGTTCTTC. V gene TRBV4-3 combines with J gene TRBJ2-1, with TRBD1 matching 7 bases. Germline V CDR1 and CDR2: LGHNA, YSLEER. This CDR3 contains 15 residues. Germline trimming cut 4 bases from V and 2 bases from J; bases unmatched to any gene: 5.

The V and J genes are TRBV27 and TRBJ1-5; TRBD1 aligns across 8 bases. The germline V gene encodes CDR1 MNHEY and CDR2 SMNVEV (reference sequence). The CDR3 totals 17 residues. Trimming removed 3 bases from V and 1 base from J; junction bases left unmatched: 8. CDR3 amino acids: CASSFPGRQGSNQPQHF. As DNA, the CDR3 is TGTGCCAGCAGTTTTCCGGGACGACAGGGGAGCAATCAGCCCCAGCATTTT.

This rearrangement joins TRBV7-2 to TRBJ1-1, with TRBD1 as a possible D gene (5 bases). This CDR3 contains 14 residues. CDR1 SGHTA and CDR2 FQGNSA come from the germline V gene. Trimming pared 1 base from V and 6 bases from J, leaving 12 bases between. CDR3 amino acids: CASSLGDVRSEAFF. CDR3 bases: TGTGCCAGCAGCTTAGGGGACGTCCGATCTGAAGCTTTCTTT.

V is TRBV28 and J is TRBJ2-2, with D unclear. The CDR3 is 12 amino acids. Between the trimmed V and J ends, which lost 6 bases and 9 bases, there was a span of 11 bases. In germline, CDR1 is MDHEN, CDR2 SYDVKM. CDR3: CASSLTGRELFF. In DNA, the CDR3 is TGTGCCAGCAGCCTCACGGGTCGGGAGCTGTTTTTT.

The chain employs TRBV7-9 and TRBJ2-1; D gene unclear. Germline V CDR1 and CDR2: SEHNR, FQNEAQ (reference sequence). The V end lost 3 bases, the J end lost 7 bases, and 10 bases lay between the germline ends. The CDR3 runs 13 residues. The CDR3 region is CASSLVRLNEQFF. CDR3 in DNA: TGTGCCAGCAGCTTGGTGCGGTTGAATGAGCAGTTCTTC.

This clone was found once. This sequence joins TRBV18 and TRBJ2-1; 12 bases agree with TRBD2. CDR1 and CDR2 (germline): KGHSH, LQKENI. The CDR3 consists of 17 residues. With 3 bases clipped from V and 1 base from J, the junction kept 4 bases outside the gene matches. DNA of the CDR3: TGTGCCAGCTCACCCGGGCTAGCGGGAGGGTCCTACAATGAGCAGTTCTTC. Translating gives CASSPGLAGGSYNEQFF.

The rearrangement joins TRBV5-1 to TRBJ2-3; D tentatively fits TRBD1 or TRBD2 (6 bases each). The CDR3 spans 17 residues. CDR1 and CDR2 (germline): SGHRS, YFSETQ. V lost 4 bases and J 5 bases, leaving 23 bases between the germline ends. The CDR3 DNA follows: TGCGCCAGCAGCCGATCGGGGGCATCTACCAACGGAGATACGCAGTATTTT. It encodes CASSRSGASTNGDTQYF.

The chain uses TRBV27 and TRBJ2-2, with a weak D call TRBD1 (6 bases). CDR3 length: 18 amino acids. V was trimmed by 0 bases and J by 5 bases, leaving 19 bases between them. The germline gives CDR1 MNHEY, CDR2 SMNVEV (reference sequence). The CDR3 is CASSLSVNGQLSTGELFF. CDR3 bases: TGTGCCAGCAGTTTATCAGTAAATGGACAGCTGAGTACCGGGGAGCTGTTTTTT.

V and J are TRBV10-3 and TRBJ2-7; TRBD2 matches 11 bases. Germline V CDR1 and CDR2: ENHRY, SYGVKD. The CDR3 runs to 18 residues. Trimming took 6 bases from V and 5 from J; bases not matched to a gene: 18. The DNA of the CDR3 is TGTGCCATCAGGGCGGCTAGCGGGAGGACATCCGGAAGGGACGAGCAGTACTTC. Protein product: CAIRAASGRTSGRDEQYF.

This clone was recorded once. V gene TRBV9 combines with J gene TRBJ2-2; no clear D gene. CDR3 length: 14 residues. Trimming left V 0 bases short and J 3 bases short, with 6 bases between. CDR1 is SGDLS, CDR2 YYNGEE, per germline. CDR3 in DNA: TGTGCCAGCAGCGTAGCGGCCGACACCGGGGAGCTGTTTTTT. Residues: CASSVAADTGELFF.

There are a few counts of this clone. This chain connects TRBV6-5 to TRBJ1-4; TRBD1 agrees at 9 bases. Trimming cost V 6 bases and J 6 bases; bases outside gene matches: 5. Germline V lookup: CDR1 MNHEY, CDR2 SVGAGI. The CDR3 contains 14 residues. The CDR3 spells CASRGQGWDEKLFF. CDR3 nucleotides: TGTGCCAGCAGGGGACAGGGTTGGGATGAAAAACTGTTTTTT.

The rearrangement uses TRBV14 and TRBJ1-4; D is unclear. The CDR3 consists of 14 residues. The germline V gene encodes CDR1 SGHDN and CDR2 FVKESK. V was trimmed by 2 bases and J by 10 bases, leaving 14 bases between them. CDR3 nucleotides: TGTGCCAGCAGCCAACAGAACACTGCTCGAAAACTGTTTTTT. Encoded protein: CASSQQNTARKLFF.

The V and J genes are TRBV7-2 and TRBJ2-3, with 8 bases identical to TRBD2. This CDR3 comprises 15 residues. The V and J ends lost 5 bases and 3 bases, in that order; junction bases with no gene match: 7. The V gene's germline CDR1 is SGHTA and CDR2 FQGNSA. The chain's CDR3 is CASSVDAGGTDTQYF. The CDR3 DNA is TGTGCCAGCAGCGTAGATGCGGGAGGAACAGATACGCAGTATTTT. Based on the CDR3 plus reference TRBV7-2 and TRBJ2-3, the full variable domain is GAGVSQSPSNKVTEKGKDVELRCDPISGHTALYWYRQSLGQGLEFLIYFQGNSAPDKSGLPSDRFSAERTGGSVSTLTIQRTQQEDSAVYLCASSVDAGGTDTQYFGPGTRLTVL.

Only a few counts were recorded for this clone. The chain links TRBV30 to TRBJ2-7; TRBD2 aligns across 7 bases. The germline CDR1 and CDR2 sequences are GTSNPN and SVGIG (reference sequence). V was clipped by 1 base and J by 0 bases; unmatched bases: 6. The CDR3 spans 15 residues. The CDR3 region has the DNA TGTGCCTGGAGTGGTCAAGCGGGAAGCTCCTACGAGCAGTACTTC. Residues: CAWSGQAGSSYEQYF.

Only a few counts were recorded for this clone. V is TRBV28 and J is TRBJ1-2; D is uncertain. Germline loops: CDR1 MDHEN, CDR2 SYDVKM. V lost 3 bases, J lost 7 bases, and 9 bases lay in between. The CDR3 runs to 12 residues. The CDR3 spells CASSFAKGGYTF. As DNA, the CDR3 is TGTGCCAGCAGTTTTGCGAAGGGTGGCTACACCTTC.

This chain joins TRBV7-9 and TRBJ1-2; 12 bases align to TRBD1. With 4 bases clipped from V and 8 bases from J, the junction kept 5 bases outside the gene matches. Germline CDR1 SEHNR, CDR2 FQNEAQ (reference sequence). The CDR3 spans 14 residues. The CDR3 nucleotides read TGTGCCAGCAGCTGGGACAGGGGGCTAGGGGGCTACACCTTC. This gives the protein CASSWDRGLGGYTF.

This clone was recorded a few times. The V and J genes are TRBV5-4 and TRBJ1-2; D unresolved. CDR1 SGHNT and CDR2 YYREEE come from the germline V gene (reference sequence). V was trimmed by 5 bases and J by 0 bases, leaving 17 bases between them. This CDR3 contains 16 residues. The CDR3 nucleotides are TGTGCCAGCAGTTTTGGAGTGGGAATAGCTAACTATGGCTACACCTTC. Its protein product is CASSFGVGIANYGYTF.

The CDR3 spells CASSLVNSAGIGEQYF. DNA of the CDR3: TGTGCCAGCAGCTTAGTTAATAGCGCCGGGATCGGGGAGCAGTACTTC. The genes are TRBV7-8 and TRBJ2-7; possibly TRBD2 for D (5 bases). Trimming cost V 1 base and J 7 bases, with 20 bases left between them. This CDR3 spans 16 amino acids. In germline, CDR1 is SGHVS, CDR2 FQNEAQ.

The chain combines TRBV6-4 with TRBJ2-5; no reliable D call. The germline gives CDR1 MRHNA, CDR2 SNTAGT. The V end was cut by 4 bases, the J end by 1 base, with 13 bases between. The CDR3 is 15 residues long. CDR3 nucleotide sequence: TGTGCCAGCAGTGCAGCCCGTTGGGCCCAAGAGACCCAGTACTTC. It translates to CASSAARWAQETQYF.

The chain is built from TRBV30 and TRBJ2-3; possible D gene TRBD2, 7 bases. This CDR3 comprises 20 residues. V lost 3 bases and J 4 bases, leaving 32 bases between the germline ends. CDR1 and CDR2 (germline): GTSNPN, SVGIG (reference sequence). The CDR3 nucleotides are TGTGCCTGGAGCTTAGAAGGCATGCGGGAGAGGGGGGGTATGGCAGATACGCAGTATTTT. Residues: CAWSLEGMRERGGMADTQYF.